The 16 T cell receptor beta chains below all came from one sample that was sequenced in a study of CD8+ T cells in alopecia areata. Once RNA had been extracted, it was reverse transcribed into cDNA to act as the sequencing template. Repertoires were generated with immunoSEQ multiplex PCR, while TCRdb's copy carries only in-frame clones and drops some. In total the sample includes roughly 120,000 clones, none of them seen once. The sample was lesional skin. The receptors were sampled from a C3H/HeJ mouse with alopecia areata. Mouse MHC haplotype: H2-k.

This clone was detected a few times. The database protein in TCRdb disagrees with the DNA translation at residue 16; the sequence shown here was translated from the DNA. The genes and germline here are from mouse. This CDR3 is CASSEGGQGLYSYNSPLYF. The CDR3 DNA, read in part, is TGTGCCAGCAGTGAAGGGGGACAGGGGCTCTATTCCTATAATTCGCCC. This rearrangement joins TRBV13-3 to TRBJ1-6; 10 bases agree with TRBD1. The read ends 3 residues shy of where the CDR3 ends; the end is completed using the germline J gene. TRBJ1-6 is noted as an ORF with a role that remains uncertain. Losses at the gene ends were 2 bases for V and 0 bases for J; bases not matched to a gene: 8. The CDR3 is 19 residues long. CDR1 and CDR2 (germline): NNHDY, SYVADS.

Concerning this clone: Each gene name is a mouse one. The CDR3 end is not reached by the read, which stops 4 residues before it; the germline J gene fills it in. The chain carries TRBV13-2 and TRBJ2-7, with TRBD1 identical over 9 bases. The germline V gene has CDR1 NNHNN and CDR2 SYGAGS (reference sequence). The CDR3 is 14 residues long. The sequenced CDR3 bases are TGTGCCAGCGGTGAAGTGGACAGGGGATAT. As protein: CASGEVDRGY. The CDR3, in full, reads CASGEVDRGYEQYF.

This clone was seen at least ten times. Gene names are the mouse ones. The read ends 4 residues early relative to the CDR3; the germline J gene fills the gap. The J gene is TRBJ2-5, the V gene TRBV13-3; 9 bases match TRBD2. V shed 0 bases, J shed 1 base, and the junction held 3 bases outside the gene matches. The CDR3 sequence is 16 residues long. Germline V lookup: CDR1 NNHDY, CDR2 SYVADS. The covered CDR3 bases are TGTGCCAGCAGTGATGCGACTGGGGGAGACCAAGAC. Translating it yields CASSDATGGDQD. The full-length CDR3 reads as CASSDATGGDQDTQYF.

About this clone: Germline and genes here are mouse. CDR3 protein: CASSDERGGAHEQYF. The sequenced part of the CDR3 DNA is TGTGCCAGCAGTGATGAGCGGGGGGGCGCCCAT. The chain recombines TRBV13-3 with TRBJ2-7, with 8 nucleotides matching TRBD2. With the read ending 4 residues before the CDR3 end, the germline J gene is used to fill in that end. The CDR3 is 15 residues long. The germline gives CDR1 NNHDY, CDR2 SYVADS.

About this clone: The translated DNA and TCRdb's protein are not identical at residue 11; the protein here was translated from the DNA. The listed genes are named as in mouse. This CDR3 is CASTGQNSGNTLYF. The sequenced part of the CDR3 DNA is TGTGCCAGCACCGGACAGAATTCTGGAAATACG. V gene TRBV19 combines with J gene TRBJ1-3; weak D call: TRBD1 (6 bases). The read stops 3 residues short of the end of the CDR3; the missing end is completed from the germline J gene. Germline V CDR1 and CDR2: FNHDT, SITEND (reference sequence). This CDR3 has 14 residues. V shed 6 bases and J shed 0 bases, with 10 bases lying between them.

This clone has more than one count but fewer than ten. Genes and germline come from the mouse. The CDR3 end falls 4 residues outside the read, so it is completed with the germline J gene. V is TRBV19 and J is TRBJ2-4; 7 bases are a match to TRBD2. Germline values: CDR1 FNHDT, CDR2 SITEND (reference sequence). The length of the CDR3 is 13 residues. CDR3 in amino acids: CASSIPGGNTLYF. The part of the CDR3 DNA that was read is TGTGCCAGCAGTATCCCTGGGGGAAAC.

Of note for this clone: Genes and germline are mouse. The CDR3 end is not reached by the read, which stops 4 residues before it; the germline J gene fills it in. The chain couples TRBV13-3 to TRBJ2-1, with TRBD1 as a possible D gene (5 bases). Germline lookup yields CDR1 NNHDY and CDR2 SYVADS. CDR3 size: 15 residues. V dropped 0 bases and J dropped 1 base, with 8 bases sitting between them. The CDR3 reads CASSDDPGNYAEQFF. CDR3 DNA (partial): TGTGCCAGCAGTGATGATCCAGGGAACTATGCT.

To note about this clone: The gene names here belong to mouse. The read ends 4 residues early relative to the CDR3; the germline J gene fills the gap. The V and J genes are TRBV1 and TRBJ1-1, with D possibly TRBD1 on 6 matching bases. Germline CDR1 and CDR2: NSQYPW and LRSPGD (reference sequence). The CDR3 loop spans 12 amino acids. The CDR3 DNA, read in part, is TGCACCTGCAGTGCAGTGACAGGA. It specifies CTCSAVTG. The entire CDR3 reads CTCSAVTGEVFF. Supplemented by reference TRBV1 and TRBJ1-1, the full variable domain reads VTLLEQNPRWRLVPRGQAVNLRCILKNSQYPWMSWYQQDLQKQLQWLFTLRSPGDKEVKSLPGADYLATRVTDTELRLQVANMSQGRTLYCTCSAVTGEVFFGKGTRLTVV.

As regards this clone: Gene names are the mouse ones. The read terminates 4 residues ahead of where the CDR3 ends, so the germline J gene completes it. The V and J genes are TRBV19 and TRBJ2-2, with 7 bases aligning to TRBD2. Per germline, CDR1 FNHDT and CDR2 SITEND (reference sequence). The J segment lost 0 bases and the V segment lost 6 bases, leaving 5 bases of the junction unmatched. The CDR3 sequence is 15 residues long. The covered CDR3 bases are TGTGCCAGCATCTCTGGGGGTCCAAACACCGGG. It codes for CASISGGPNTG. The full-length CDR3 reads as CASISGGPNTGQLYF.

The table lists this clone with a few counts. Mouse gene names and germline throughout. The CDR3 is cut off 4 residues early in the read; its end comes from the germline J gene. Other nucleotide sequences in the sample specify the same CDR3. The chain is built from TRBV1 and TRBJ2-3; 12 bases align to TRBD2. Germline CDR1 reads NSQYPW; CDR2 reads LRSPGD (reference sequence). This CDR3 has 16 residues. V lost 4 bases and J lost 3; bases outside the gene matches: 5. CDR3 sequence reads: CTCSGLGGRGAETLYF. Partial CDR3 DNA: TGCACCTGCAGTGGACTGGGGGGGCGCGGGGCAGAA.

This clone was observed a handful of times. Genes and germline are mouse. The read finishes 4 residues shy of the CDR3 end, and the germline J gene is used to complete it. The rearrangement joins TRBV13-3 to TRBJ1-2, with TRBD1 as a possible D gene (5 bases). Trimming took 5 bases from V and 0 from J, leaving 8 bases between them. The CDR3 is made up of 13 amino acids. Germline V gene data show CDR1 as NNHDY and CDR2 as SYVADS. CDR3 sequence reads: CASRRGTNSDYTF. The CDR3 bases that were read are TGTGCCAGCAGGAGGGGTACAAACTCC.

This clone was observed a handful of times. Gene names follow the mouse nomenclature. The read finishes 4 residues shy of the CDR3 end, and the germline J gene is used to complete it. This chain links TRBV13-1 with TRBJ2-5; TRBD2 agrees at 9 bases. CDR3 length: 15 residues. Germline V gene sequence: CDR1 NSHNY, CDR2 SYGAGN. V lost 0 bases to trimming and J lost 2 bases; unmatched junction nucleotides: 1. CDR3 sequence: CASSDAWGGQDTQYF. Incomplete CDR3 DNA: TGTGCCAGCAGTGATGCCTGGGGGGGCCAAGAC.

Note on this clone: The germline and genes are mouse ones. The observed sequence ends 4 residues before the CDR3 terminus, with the missing tail filled in from the germline J gene. The V gene is TRBV19, the J gene TRBJ2-1, with a tentative D call TRBD1 (6 bases). Germline V gene data show CDR1 as FNHDT and CDR2 as SITEND (reference sequence). V lost 6 bases and J lost 3, with 16 bases in between. The CDR3 runs to 15 residues. The part of the CDR3 DNA that was read is TGTGCCAGCACCCCACAGGGAAGGGGCTATGCT. Encoded protein: CASTPQGRGYA. The entire CDR3 reads CASTPQGRGYAEQFF.

This clone was observed at least ten times. The genes are named according to mouse. The CDR3 goes on 4 residues after the read ends, and that part is filled in from the germline J gene. The chain recombines TRBV13-3 with TRBJ2-2, with D possibly TRBD1 on 5 matching bases. V dropped 4 bases and J dropped 5 bases, with 9 bases sitting between them. CDR1 NNHDY and CDR2 SYVADS come from the germline V gene. This CDR3 is 13 amino acids long. The part of the CDR3 DNA that was read is TGTGCCAGCAGTTCCGCAGGGACCGGG. Translated: CASSSAGTG. The whole CDR3 is CASSSAGTGQLYF.

This clone was recorded many times. The genes and germline here are from mouse. The missing CDR3 end, 4 residues past where the read stops, is filled in from the germline J gene. The chain carries TRBV13-3 and TRBJ1-1, with TRBD1 matching 8 bases. Germline CDR1 NNHDY, CDR2 SYVADS. The CDR3 runs 15 residues. J lost 4 bases, V lost 4 bases, and 9 bases had no gene match. Here the CDR3 reads CASSPRTGRGTEVFF. The CDR3 DNA, read in part, is TGTGCCAGCAGTCCTCGGACAGGGAGGGGCACA.

Remarks on this clone: Gene names and germline match the mouse. The read is 4 residues too short to cover the CDR3 end, so that end is filled in from the germline J gene. The chain employs TRBV31 and TRBJ2-3; D possibly corresponds to TRBD1 (5 bases). Trimming stripped 0 bases from V and 2 bases from J, with 9 bases between. The germline V gene encodes CDR1 GKSSPN and CDR2 SITVG. The CDR3 has 14 residues. The sequenced CDR3 bases are TGTGCCTGGAGTCTCAGGGTGGCTGCAGAA. Amino acids: CAWSLRVAAE. The CDR3 in its entirety is CAWSLRVAAETLYF.